Below are 13 T cell receptor beta chains sequenced from a single sample in a study of brain T cells in children with intractable seizures. Method: immunoSEQ multiplex PCR; TCRdb's copy keeps in-frame clones and lacks some. The table includes 20,000 to 25,000 clones, 85% to 95% detected once. The sequencing used peripheral blood, collected at surgery. Receptors originate from a boy aged 5-17 years with focal cortical dysplasia and intractable seizures.

V gene TRBV9 combines with J gene TRBJ2-7, with a possible D match to TRBD1 (5 bases). The CDR3 contains 14 residues. Trimming pared 4 bases from V and 1 base from J, leaving 12 bases between. From germline, CDR1 is SGDLS and CDR2 YYNGEE. The CDR3 DNA reads as TGTGCCAGCAGCCTCTCGACAGAATCCTACGAGCAGTACTTC. Amino acid sequence: CASSLSTESYEQYF. The variable domain in full, completed from reference TRBV9 and TRBJ2-7, reads DSGVTQTPKHLITATGQRVTLRCSPRSGDLSVYWYQQSLDQGLQFLIQYYNGEERAKGNILERFSAQQFPDLHSELNLSSLELGDSALYFCASSLSTESYEQYFGPGTRLTVT.

This clone was recorded a few times. The chain recombines TRBV7-9 with TRBJ1-6; D remains unclear. The germline V gene encodes CDR1 SEHNR and CDR2 FQNEAQ (reference sequence). The CDR3 is made up of 14 amino acids. V lost 3 bases and J lost 6, with 9 bases in between. The CDR3 sequence is CASSFTGVNSPLHF. CDR3 sequence (DNA): TGTGCCAGCAGCTTCACCGGGGTTAATTCACCCCTCCACTTT. Using reference TRBV7-9 and TRBJ1-6 for the parts outside the CDR3, the full variable domain is DTGVSQNPRHKITKRGQNVTFRCDPISEHNRLYWYRQTLGQGPEFLTYFQNEAQLEKSRLLSDRFSAERPKGSFSTLEIQRTEQGDSAMYLCASSFTGVNSPLHFGNGTRLTVT.

This chain connects TRBV10-1 to TRBJ1-2; no reliable D call. The V gene lost 3 bases and the J gene lost 4 bases, with 6 bases spanning the gap. The CDR3 length is 12 residues. Germline lookup yields CDR1 WNHNN and CDR2 SYGVQD (reference sequence). The CDR3 is CASSEGTYGYTF. The CDR3 coding sequence is TGCGCCAGCAGTGAAGGTACCTATGGCTACACCTTC.

The chain uses TRBV27 and TRBJ1-1; D is possibly TRBD1 (6 bases). CDR1 and CDR2 from the germline V gene are MNHEY and SMNVEV (reference sequence). CDR3 length equals 15 residues. Trimming left V 4 bases short and J 1 base short, with 13 bases between. CDR3 coding DNA: TGTGCCAGCAGTTCCACAGGGTTTCGGAACACTGAAGCTTTCTTT. Translation gives CASSSTGFRNTEAFF.

The rearrangement joins TRBV2 to TRBJ2-1; possibly TRBD1 for D (6 bases). V was cut by 5 bases and J by 4 bases, with 9 bases left in between. The CDR3 extends over 13 amino acids. Germline lookup yields CDR1 SNHLY and CDR2 FYNNEI. CDR3 amino acids: CASSFQGYNEQFF. CDR3 in DNA: TGTGCCAGCAGTTTCCAGGGGTACAATGAGCAGTTCTTC.

J is TRBJ1-1 and V is TRBV11-2; D possibly corresponds to TRBD1 (6 bases). CDR1 is SGHAT and CDR2 is FQNNGV in the germline V gene. With 6 bases removed from V and 8 bases from J, the gap between germline ends came to 19 bases. The CDR3 runs 14 residues. CDR3 bases: TGTGCCAGCAGGTCGACAGGCGACCTAGGGGAAGCTTTCTTT. Its protein product is CASRSTGDLGEAFF.

The chain links TRBV18 to TRBJ2-3, with no clear D. The CDR3 has 14 residues. The V end lost 0 bases, the J end lost 4 bases, and 8 bases lay between the germline ends. The germline V gene encodes CDR1 KGHSH and CDR2 LQKENI. The CDR3 loop is CASSPPGSADTQYF. Written as DNA, the CDR3 is TGTGCCAGCTCACCACCCGGGTCCGCAGATACGCAGTATTTT.

V is TRBV28 and J is TRBJ1-4; weak D call: TRBD1 (6 bases). V was clipped by 6 bases and J by 8 bases, with 10 bases between them. Per the germline V gene, CDR1 is MDHEN and CDR2 is SYDVKM. The CDR3 consists of 12 residues. CDR3 nucleotide sequence: TGTGCCAGCAGCAGGGGCTGGGAAAAACTGTTTTTT. It codes for CASSRGWEKLFF. The complete variable domain, with remaining parts taken from reference TRBV28 and TRBJ1-4, reads DVKVTQSSRYLVKRTGEKVFLECVQDMDHENMFWYRQDPGLGLRLIYFSYDVKMKEKGDIPEGYSVSREKKERFSLILESASTNQTSMYLCASSRGWEKLFFGSGTQLSVL.

This clone was detected once. The DNA of the CDR3 is TGTGCCAGCAGTGCCCGTGACGAGCAGTACTTC. It codes for CASSARDEQYF. The chain links TRBV12-3 or TRBV12-4 to TRBJ2-7; no definite D call. The CDR3 covers 11 residues. Trimming cost V 5 bases and J 5 bases, with 7 bases left between them.

The genes are TRBV7-9 and TRBJ2-1; 8 nucleotides agree with TRBD2. The CDR3 is 15 amino acids. Germline V lookup: CDR1 SEHNR, CDR2 FQNEAQ (reference sequence). J lost 2 bases, V lost 5 bases, and 5 bases had no gene match. The CDR3 region is CASSTLAGTYNEQFF. CDR3 nucleotides: TGTGCCAGCAGCACCTTAGCGGGAACCTACAATGAGCAGTTCTTC.

J is TRBJ1-5 and V is TRBV4-1; D unresolved. This CDR3 region has 15 residues. V was shortened by 0 bases and J by 6 bases, with 12 bases between the two germline ends. CDR1 is MGHRA and CDR2 is YSYEKL in the germline V gene. The CDR3 coding sequence is TGCGCCAGCAGCCAAGAACTAGGGATCAGTCAGCCCCAGCATTTT. Residues: CASSQELGISQPQHF.

The V and J genes are TRBV7-9 and TRBJ1-1; 9 nucleotides match TRBD1. J was trimmed by 0 bases and V by 5 bases; bases with no gene match: 1. The CDR3 is 14 amino acids. Germline V gene data show CDR1 as SEHNR and CDR2 as FQNEAQ (reference sequence). CDR3 residues: CASSRDRVNTEAFF. The DNA for the CDR3 is TGTGCCAGCAGCCGGGACAGGGTGAACACTGAAGCTTTCTTT. The whole variable domain, remainder taken from reference TRBV7-9 and TRBJ1-1, is DTGVSQNPRHKITKRGQNVTFRCDPISEHNRLYWYRQTLGQGPEFLTYFQNEAQLEKSRLLSDRFSAERPKGSFSTLEIQRTEQGDSAMYLCASSRDRVNTEAFFGQGTRLTVV.

The V gene is TRBV14, the J gene TRBJ2-3, with D possibly matching TRBD2 (6 bases). Germline CDR1 is SGHDN and CDR2 is FVKESK. V lost 4 bases and J lost 0, with 11 bases in between. This CDR3 is 15 amino acids long. The CDR3 protein is CASSRGVASTDTQYF. In nucleotides, the CDR3 is TGTGCCAGCAGCCGGGGGGTGGCGAGCACAGATACGCAGTATTTT.